This TCR beta chain was retrieved from a study of blood T cell repertoires in COVID-19. The CDR3 is 19 amino acids. Germline CDR1 LNHNV, CDR2 YYDKDF (reference sequence). Between the trimmed V and J ends, which lost 5 bases and 0 bases, there was a span of 23 bases. Clones were sequenced by immunoSEQ multiplex PCR, and TCRdb holds only the in-frame ones, with some missing. The sample consists of roughly 190,000 clones, about 81% of them appearing once. V and J are TRBV15 and TRBJ1-5; tentatively, D is TRBD1 (6 bases). The sequence was obtained from a woman in her 30s who had recovered from COVID-19. Material: PBMCs or T cells enriched from blood (not recorded which). The CDR3 loop is CATSFNQPGAIYSNQPQHF. The CDR3 DNA reads TGTGCCACCAGCTTTAACCAGCCAGGGGCCATCTATAGCAATCAGCCCCAGCATTTT.